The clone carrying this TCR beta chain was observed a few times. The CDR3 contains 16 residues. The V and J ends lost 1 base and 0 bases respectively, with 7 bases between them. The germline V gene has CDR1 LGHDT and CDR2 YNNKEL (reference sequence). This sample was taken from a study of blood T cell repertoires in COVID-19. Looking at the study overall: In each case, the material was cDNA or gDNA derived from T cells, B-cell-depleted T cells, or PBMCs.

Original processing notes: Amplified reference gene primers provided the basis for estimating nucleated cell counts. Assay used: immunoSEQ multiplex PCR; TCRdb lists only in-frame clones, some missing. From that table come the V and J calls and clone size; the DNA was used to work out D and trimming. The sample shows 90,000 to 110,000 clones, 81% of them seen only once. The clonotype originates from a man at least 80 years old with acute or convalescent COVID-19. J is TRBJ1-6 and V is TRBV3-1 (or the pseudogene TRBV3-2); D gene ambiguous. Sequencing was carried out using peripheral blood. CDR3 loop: CASSQVPGSYNSPLHF. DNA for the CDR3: TGTGCCAGCAGCCAAGTTCCGGGCTCCTATAATTCACCCCTCCACTTT.